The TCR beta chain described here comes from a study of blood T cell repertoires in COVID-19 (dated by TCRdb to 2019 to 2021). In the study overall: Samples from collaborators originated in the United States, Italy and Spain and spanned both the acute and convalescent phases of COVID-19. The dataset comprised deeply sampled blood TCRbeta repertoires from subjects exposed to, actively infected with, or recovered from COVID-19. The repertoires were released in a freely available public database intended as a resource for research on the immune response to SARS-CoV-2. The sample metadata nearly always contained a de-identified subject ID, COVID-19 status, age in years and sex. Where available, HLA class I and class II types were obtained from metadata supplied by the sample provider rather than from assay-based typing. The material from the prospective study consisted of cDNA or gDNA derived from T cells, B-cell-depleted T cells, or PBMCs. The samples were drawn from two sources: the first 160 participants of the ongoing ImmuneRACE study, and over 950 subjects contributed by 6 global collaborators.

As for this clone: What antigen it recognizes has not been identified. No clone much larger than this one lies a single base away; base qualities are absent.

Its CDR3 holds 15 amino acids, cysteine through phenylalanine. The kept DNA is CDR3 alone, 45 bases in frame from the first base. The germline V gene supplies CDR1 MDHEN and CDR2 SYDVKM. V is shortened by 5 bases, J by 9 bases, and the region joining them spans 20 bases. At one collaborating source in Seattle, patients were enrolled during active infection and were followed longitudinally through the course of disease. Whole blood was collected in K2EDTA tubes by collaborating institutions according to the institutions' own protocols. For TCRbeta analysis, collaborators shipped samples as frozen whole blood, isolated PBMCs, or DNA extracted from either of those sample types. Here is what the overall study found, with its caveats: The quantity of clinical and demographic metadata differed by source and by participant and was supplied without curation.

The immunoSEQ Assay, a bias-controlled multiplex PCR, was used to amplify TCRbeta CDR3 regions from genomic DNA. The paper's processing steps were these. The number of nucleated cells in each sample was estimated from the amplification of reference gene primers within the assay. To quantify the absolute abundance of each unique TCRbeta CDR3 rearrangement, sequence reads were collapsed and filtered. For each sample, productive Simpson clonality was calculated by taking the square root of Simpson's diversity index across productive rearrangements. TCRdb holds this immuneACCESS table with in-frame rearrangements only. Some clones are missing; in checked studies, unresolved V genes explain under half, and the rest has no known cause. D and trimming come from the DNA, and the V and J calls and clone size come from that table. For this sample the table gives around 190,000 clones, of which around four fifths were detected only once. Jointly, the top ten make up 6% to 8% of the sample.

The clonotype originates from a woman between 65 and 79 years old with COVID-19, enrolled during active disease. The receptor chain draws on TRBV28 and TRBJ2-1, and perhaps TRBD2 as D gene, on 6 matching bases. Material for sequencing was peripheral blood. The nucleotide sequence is TGTGCCAGCAGTCCTTTCGGGGGAGGACGCGGTGAGCAGTTCTTC. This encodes CASSPFGGGRGEQFF.